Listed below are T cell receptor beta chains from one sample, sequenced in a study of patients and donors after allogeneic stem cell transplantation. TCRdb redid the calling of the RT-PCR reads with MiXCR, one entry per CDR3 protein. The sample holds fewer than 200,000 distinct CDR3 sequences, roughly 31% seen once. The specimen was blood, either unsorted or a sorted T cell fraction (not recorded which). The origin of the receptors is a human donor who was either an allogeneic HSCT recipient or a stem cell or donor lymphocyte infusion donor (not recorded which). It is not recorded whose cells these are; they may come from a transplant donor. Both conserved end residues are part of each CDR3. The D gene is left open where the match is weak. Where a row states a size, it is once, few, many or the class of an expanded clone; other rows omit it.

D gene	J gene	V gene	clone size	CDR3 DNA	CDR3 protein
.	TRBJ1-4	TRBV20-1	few	TGCAGTGCTAGTCCGGCCGGGGCGTATGAAAAACTGTTTTTT	CSASPAGAYEKLFF
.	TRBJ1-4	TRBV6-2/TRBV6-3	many	TGTGCCAGCAGGGGGGAAGGCCCCGGAAAACTGTTTTTT	CASRGEGPGKLFF
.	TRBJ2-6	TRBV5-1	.	TGCGCCAGCAGCTTGGACAGTAGCTCTGGGGCCAACGTCCTGACTTTC	CASSLDSSSGANVLTF
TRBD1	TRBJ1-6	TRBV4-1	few	TGCGCCAGCAGCCCGCAGGGGGCCGATTCACCCCTCCACTTT	CASSPQGADSPLHF
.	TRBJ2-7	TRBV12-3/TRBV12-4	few	TGTGCCAGCAGTTTGTCTAGCGAAGCTGCGGAGCAGTACTTC	CASSLSSEAAEQYF
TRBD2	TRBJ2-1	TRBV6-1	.	TGTGCCAGCAGTGGCCTGGGACTAGCGGGCTTAATTCCCGCCTTC	CASSGLGLAGLIPAF
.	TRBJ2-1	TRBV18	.	TGTGCCAGCTCACCCCAAACGGGTATATACAATGAGCAGTTCTTC	CASSPQTGIYNEQFF
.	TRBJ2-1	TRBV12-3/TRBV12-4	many	TGTGCCAGCAGTTTAGGGCTAGGGGTCGAGCAGTTCTTC	CASSLGLGVEQFF
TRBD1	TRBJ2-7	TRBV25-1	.	TGTGCCAGCAGAAACAGGGGGATTTGGGACGAGCAGTACTTC	CASRNRGIWDEQYF
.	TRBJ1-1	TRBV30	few	TGTGCCTGGATGAAACAGGACCGCTTCACTGAAGCTTTCTTT	CAWMKQDRFTEAFF
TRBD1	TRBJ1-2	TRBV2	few	TGTGCCAGCAGGTCAGGGGGCTTCGGCTACACCTTC	CASRSGGFGYTF
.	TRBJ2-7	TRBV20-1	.	TGCAGTGTTCAGCCCCCGCAGGGAAACGCCTACGAGCAGTACTTC	CSVQPPQGNAYEQYF
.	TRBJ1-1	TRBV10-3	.	TGTGCCATCAGTGAACATATGGGGAACACTGAAGCTTTCTTT	CAISEHMGNTEAFF
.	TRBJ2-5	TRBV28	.	TGTGCCAGCAGTTTATTAGCGATAGAGACCCAGTACTTC	CASSLLAIETQYF
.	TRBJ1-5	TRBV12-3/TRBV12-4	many	TGTGCCAGCGGGGGCAGGGATAATCAGCCCCAGCATTTT	CASGGRDNQPQHF
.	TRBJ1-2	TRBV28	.	TGTGCCAGCAGTCCGGGGGACGTCTATGGCTACACCTTC	CASSPGDVYGYTF
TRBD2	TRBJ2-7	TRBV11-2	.	TGTGCCAGCACCCGAAGCGGGATGATTTACGAGCAGTACTTC	CASTRSGMIYEQYF
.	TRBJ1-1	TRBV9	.	TGTGCCAGCAGCGTAGGTCCGGATAACACTGAAGCTTTCTTT	CASSVGPDNTEAFF
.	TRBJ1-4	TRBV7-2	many	TGTGCCAGCAGCTTAAATATGAGAGCTAATGAAAAACTGTTTTTT	CASSLNMRANEKLFF
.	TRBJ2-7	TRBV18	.	TGTGCCAGCTCACCTCTTCGCCCCTACGAGCAGTACTTC	CASSPLRPYEQYF
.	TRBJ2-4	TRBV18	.	TGTGCCAGCTCACCTTATTGGGGCCCTCAAAACATTCAGTACTTC	CASSPYWGPQNIQYF
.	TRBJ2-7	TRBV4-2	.	TGTGCCAGCAGCCAAGGACCGGGACTCTCCTACGAGCAGTACTTC	CASSQGPGLSYEQYF
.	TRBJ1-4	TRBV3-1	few	TGTGCCAGCAGCCAAGAAGGGGGGGAAAAACTGTTTTTT	CASSQEGGEKLFF
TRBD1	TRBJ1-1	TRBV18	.	TGTGCCAGCTCACCAGTGACAGGGGGCAAAGGTGAAGCTTTCTTT	CASSPVTGGKGEAFF
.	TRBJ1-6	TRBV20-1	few	TGCAGTGCTAGAGATCTATTGGTTCAGGGGACGGGTAATTCACCCCTCCACTTT	CSARDLLVQGTGNSPLHF
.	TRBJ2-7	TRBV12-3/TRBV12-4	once	TGTGCCAGCAGCCTCCTAGAATACGAGCAGTACTTC	CASSLLEYEQYF
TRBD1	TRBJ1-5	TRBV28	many	TGTGCCAGCAGGGTTCACAGGGGAAATAGCAATCAGCCCCAGCATTTT	CASRVHRGNSNQPQHF
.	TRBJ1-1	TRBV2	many	TGTGCCAGCAGTGAACAGGGTTGGAACACTGAAGCTTTCTTT	CASSEQGWNTEAFF
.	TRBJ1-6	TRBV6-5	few	TGTGCCAGCAGTTACTCGGGGGGACGCAATTCACCCCTCCACTTT	CASSYSGGRNSPLHF
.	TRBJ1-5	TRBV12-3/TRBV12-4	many	TGTGCCAGCAGCAAAACTGGGGTAGCCCAGCATTTT	CASSKTGVAQHF
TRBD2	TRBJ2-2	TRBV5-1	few	TGCGCCAGCCAATCTTCCCGACTAGCGGTCACCGGGGAGCTGTTTTTT	CASQSSRLAVTGELFF
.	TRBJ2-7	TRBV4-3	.	TGCGCCAGCAGCCAAGGTTATCACTCCTACGAGCAGTACTTC	CASSQGYHSYEQYF
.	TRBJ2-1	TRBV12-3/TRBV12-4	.	TGTGCCAGCAGCAAGGGGACGGCCAATGAGCAGTTCTTC	CASSKGTANEQFF
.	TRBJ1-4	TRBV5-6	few	TGTGCCAGCAGCGATCATGAAAAACTGTTTTTT	CASSDHEKLFF
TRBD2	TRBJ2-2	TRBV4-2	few	TGTGCCAGCAGCCGGGCTAGCGGGAGGGCCGCCGGGGAGCTGTTTTTT	CASSRASGRAAGELFF
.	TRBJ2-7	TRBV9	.	TGTGCCAGCAGCGGGGACTCCCTCTTCTACGAGCAGTACTTC	CASSGDSLFYEQYF
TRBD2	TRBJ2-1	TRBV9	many	TGTGCCAGCAGCGTAGGGGGACTAGCGGGAGGCAATGAGCAGTTCTTC	CASSVGGLAGGNEQFF
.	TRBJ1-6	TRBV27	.	TGTGCCAGCAGTTTATCCTCAACGGCCCCCGCCAACTCACCCCTCCACTTT	CASSLSSTAPANSPLHF
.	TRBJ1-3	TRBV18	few	TGTGCCAGCTCACCAAGCCCTGGAAACACCATATATTTT	CASSPSPGNTIYF
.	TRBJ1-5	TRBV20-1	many	TGCAGTGCTAGAGATGACAGGACCAATCAGCCCCAGCATTTT	CSARDDRTNQPQHF
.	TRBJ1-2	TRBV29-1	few	TGCAGCGTTGTTGTCGCAGGGACCACCTATGGCTACACCTTC	CSVVVAGTTYGYTF
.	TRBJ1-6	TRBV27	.	TGTGCCAGCAGTTTATGGGCAGGGTACTCGGATTCACCCCTCCACTTT	CASSLWAGYSDSPLHF
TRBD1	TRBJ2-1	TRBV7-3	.	TGTGCCAGCAGCAGCCCGGGACAGGGGGAAATCAACAATGAGCAGTTCTTC	CASSSPGQGEINNEQFF
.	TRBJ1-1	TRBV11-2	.	TGTGCCAGCAGCTTAGTGTCGCAGGGCACTGAAGCTTTCTTT	CASSLVSQGTEAFF
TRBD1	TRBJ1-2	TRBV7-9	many	TGTGCCAGCAGACCAGGACAGGGATATGGCTACACCTTC	CASRPGQGYGYTF
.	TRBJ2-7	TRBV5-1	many	TGCGCCAGCGCAATAGACAGAATGTCCTACGAGCAGTACTTC	CASAIDRMSYEQYF
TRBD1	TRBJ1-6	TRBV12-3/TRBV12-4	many	TGTGCCAGCAGGCCGGGACAGGGAAATTCACCCCTCCACTTT	CASRPGQGNSPLHF
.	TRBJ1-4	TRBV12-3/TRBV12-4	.	TGTGCCAGCAGTTTAAAGCCGACAGTCCGAGGGGAAAAACTGTTTTTT	CASSLKPTVRGEKLFF
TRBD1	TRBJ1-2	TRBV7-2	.	TGTGCCAGCAGCTTGGTGCAGGGGGTGGGTGGCTACACCTTC	CASSLVQGVGGYTF
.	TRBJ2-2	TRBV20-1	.	TGCAGTGCTAGTCACCCGACAGTTCCCGGGGAGCTGTTTTTT	CSASHPTVPGELFF